This TCR beta chain was captured by sequencing in a study of blood T cell repertoires in COVID-19. In the original analysis: Scientists estimated how many nucleated cells there were by amplifying reference gene primers. Sequencing used immunoSEQ multiplex PCR; TCRdb keeps in-frame clones, though not all of them. The V and J calls and clone size come from that table; D and trimming were worked out from the DNA. The table records about 130,000 clones, 75% to 90% of them present only once. V was cut by 4 bases and J by 0 bases, with 11 bases left in between. The CDR3 contains 15 residues. Per the germline V gene, CDR1 is ENHRY and CDR2 is SYGVKD.

The clonotype comes from a man aged 65-85 years with acute or convalescent COVID-19. The genes are TRBV10-3 and TRBJ2-3; a weak D match, TRBD2 (7 bases). The sequenced material came from peripheral blood. Here the CDR3 DNA reads TGTGCCATCAGTGGCGGGGGCCGCAGCACAGATACGCAGTATTTT. Translation gives CAISGGGRSTDTQYF.